The 17 T cell receptor beta chains below come from one sample, sequenced in a study of PD-L1 blockade in urothelial cancer. Time point indicated: peripheral blood 6 weeks after treatment start. The protocol was immunoSEQ multiplex PCR, while the TCRdb copy is restricted to in-frame clones and leaves out a portion. The sample has some 51,000 clones, approximately 90% seen once. The sequenced sample was PBMCs, obtained around atezolizumab (anti-PD-L1) treatment. The receptors come from a man between 60 and 70 years old with urothelial cancer.

The chain combines TRBV19 with TRBJ1-2; 7 bases agree with TRBD1. The ends lost 4 bases at V and 4 bases at J; junction bases unmatched: 6. CDR3 length: 14 amino acids. Germline V CDR1 and CDR2: LNHDA, SQIVND (reference sequence). CDR3 in DNA: TGTGCCAGTAGTAGTGACAGGGCGGGCTATGGCTACACCTTC. This codes for CASSSDRAGYGYTF.

The rearrangement uses TRBV9 and TRBJ2-1, with 11 bases identical to TRBD1. The CDR3 extends over 15 amino acids. V dropped 0 bases and J dropped 9; count of bases not matched to a gene: 5. Germline values: CDR1 SGDLS, CDR2 YYNGEE. The CDR3 reads CASSVGTGGPREQFF. CDR3 nucleotide sequence: TGTGCCAGCAGCGTAGGGACAGGGGGCCCTCGTGAGCAGTTCTTC.

J is TRBJ2-7 and V is TRBV6-6, with D tentatively TRBD1 (5 bases). V was clipped by 4 bases and J by 4 bases, with 8 bases between them. Germline assignment: CDR1 MNHNY and CDR2 SVGAGI (reference sequence). The CDR3 has 12 residues. The CDR3 nucleotides are TGTGCCAGCAGTTCCACAGGTTACGAGCAGTACTTC. It specifies CASSSTGYEQYF.

V and J are TRBV2 and TRBJ2-3, with 15 bases fitting TRBD2. The CDR3 spans 17 residues. V lost 7 bases and J lost 1; bases outside the gene matches: 6. Germline V gene lookup returns CDR1 SNHLY and CDR2 FYNNEI. The DNA for the CDR3 is TGTGCCAGCAAAGGGACTAGCGGGGGGCGGGGCACAGATACGCAGTATTTT. The encoded protein is CASKGTSGGRGTDTQYF.

V gene TRBV10-3 combines with J gene TRBJ1-1; 8 bases map to TRBD1. This CDR3 region has 14 residues. CDR1 and CDR2 from the germline V gene are ENHRY and SYGVKD. V was pared by 5 bases and J by 2 bases, with 4 bases of the junction left unmatched. In DNA, the CDR3 is TGTGCCATCAGTAAACAGGGGGAAAACACTGAAGCTTTCTTT. Protein sequence: CAISKQGENTEAFF.

The gene calls are TRBV5-1 and TRBJ2-1, with TRBD2 as a possible D gene (6 bases). Germline-derived CDR1 and CDR2 are SGHRS and YFSETQ. Trimming pared 4 bases from V and 0 bases from J, leaving 14 bases between. The CDR3 loop spans 16 amino acids. The CDR3 region is CASSPSWGVSYNEQFF. DNA of the CDR3: TGCGCCAGCAGCCCATCCTGGGGGGTCTCCTACAATGAGCAGTTCTTC.

In its sample, this clone ranks as medium-sized (0.01 to 0.1%). The V and J genes are TRBV7-9 and TRBJ1-4, with a possible D match to TRBD1 (6 bases). The CDR3 spans 12 residues. V was pared by 4 bases and J by 7 bases, with 7 bases between. Germline CDR1 SEHNR, CDR2 FQNEAQ (reference sequence). The CDR3: CASSSRGEKLFF. The DNA for the CDR3 is TGTGCCAGCAGCTCCAGGGGTGAAAAACTGTTTTTT.

The chain combines TRBV2 with TRBJ1-2; 12 bases agree with TRBD1. The CDR3 runs 15 residues. Per the germline V gene, CDR1 is SNHLY and CDR2 is FYNNEI. Trimming took 7 bases from V and 4 from J; bases not matched to a gene: 7. The CDR3 loop reads CASTPGQGAGYGYTF. CDR3 bases: TGTGCCAGCACCCCGGGACAGGGGGCGGGCTATGGCTACACCTTC.

The chain combines TRBV18 with TRBJ2-7; perhaps TRBD1 as D (5 bases). V gave up 3 bases and J gave up 7 bases, with 7 bases separating them. CDR1 is KGHSH and CDR2 is LQKENI in the germline V gene. CDR3 length: 11 residues. CDR3 protein: CASSPDKEQYF. The DNA for the CDR3 is TGTGCCAGCTCACCGGACAAGGAGCAGTACTTC.

The gene calls are TRBV6-6 and TRBJ1-1; 8 bases align to TRBD1. The V gene's germline CDR1 is MNHNY and CDR2 SVGAGI (reference sequence). The CDR3 extends over 14 amino acids. V lost 4 bases and J lost 5; bases outside the gene matches: 6. The CDR3 DNA is TGTGCCAGCAGTTTCGGACAGGGTTTAACTGAAGCTTTCTTT. It codes for CASSFGQGLTEAFF.

The V call is TRBV29-1, the J call TRBJ1-2; TRBD1 agrees at 7 bases. The V segment lost 4 bases and the J segment 7 bases; nucleotides outside the gene matches: 12. Germline lookup yields CDR1 SQVTM and CDR2 ANQGSEA. The CDR3 sequence is 14 residues long. The CDR3 loop is CSVVTRQGVGGYTF. In nucleotides, the CDR3 is TGCAGCGTTGTCACCCGACAGGGCGTCGGTGGCTACACCTTC.

For the CDR3, the DNA is TGTGCCAGTATGAGCGCTGGTGCCGGAGTCGGAGATACGCAGTATTTT. This translates into CASMSAGAGVGDTQYF. V gene TRBV19 combines with J gene TRBJ2-3; D is ambiguous. CDR1 is LNHDA, CDR2 SQIVND, per germline (reference sequence). Between the trimmed V and J ends, which lost 7 bases and 5 bases, there was a span of 22 bases. The CDR3 loop spans 16 amino acids. Full variable domain (missing parts from reference TRBV19 and TRBJ2-3): DGGITQSPKYLFRKEGQNVTLSCEQNLNHDAMYWYRQDPGQGLRLIYYSQIVNDFQKGDIAEGYSVSREKKESFPLTVTSAQKNPTAFYLCASMSAGAGVGDTQYFGPGTRLTVL.

This rearrangement joins TRBV5-4 to TRBJ1-1; D remains unclear. The V gene's germline CDR1 is SGHNT and CDR2 YYREEE (reference sequence). Trimming took 3 bases from V and 7 from J, leaving 16 bases between them. The CDR3 extends over 14 amino acids. The CDR3 spells CASSYDMNPSEAFF. CDR3 DNA sequence: TGTGCCAGCAGCTATGACATGAATCCGAGTGAAGCTTTCTTT.

Only one count was recorded for this clone. The J gene is TRBJ1-1, the V gene TRBV6-5; D possibly corresponds to TRBD1 (5 bases). V lost 8 bases to trimming and J lost 6 bases, with 13 bases between them. The CDR3 extends over 12 amino acids. Germline lookup yields CDR1 MNHEY and CDR2 SVGAGI. The CDR3 DNA follows: TGTGCCAGCGGTAGGGGCGTCGCTGAAGCTTTCTTT. It encodes CASGRGVAEAFF.

The chain is built from TRBV19 and TRBJ2-3, with 13 bases that match TRBD2. Germline trimming cut 6 bases from V and 4 bases from J; bases unmatched to any gene: 7. Germline CDR1 is LNHDA and CDR2 is SQIVND (reference sequence). The length of the CDR3 is 16 residues. The CDR3 DNA sequence: TGTGCCAGTAGCCAGACTAGCGGGGGGCCTGCAGATACGCAGTATTTT. Translating it yields CASSQTSGGPADTQYF.

J is TRBJ2-7 and V is TRBV18; 10 bases align to TRBD2. This CDR3 comprises 12 residues. Germline V CDR1 and CDR2: KGHSH, LQKENI. V was clipped by 6 bases and J by 5 bases; unmatched bases: 1. CDR3 DNA sequence: TGTGCCAGCTCCGGGACTAGCGACGAGCAGTACTTC. Encoded protein: CASSGTSDEQYF.

This chain uses TRBV5-6 with TRBJ2-3; 8 positions match TRBD1. Germline CDR1 SGHDT, CDR2 YYEEEE. V gave up 4 bases and J gave up 1 base; unmatched junction bases: 8. This CDR3 contains 16 residues. The CDR3 sequence is CASSPPGQGRTDTQYF. CDR3 in DNA: TGTGCCAGCAGCCCACCAGGACAGGGTCGCACAGATACGCAGTATTTT.